Included here is one T cell receptor beta chain sequence, with context. The germline gives CDR1 MDHEN, CDR2 SYDVKM. V lost 7 bases and J 0 bases, leaving 13 bases between the germline ends. The CDR3 has 15 residues. The sample is drawn from a study of shared clonotypes between healthy human individuals. Each subset's genomic DNA was split evenly across several immunoSEQ plates. The table came from immunoSEQ multiplex PCR; TCRdb's copy has only in-frame clones and leaves some out. The profile shows approximately 2.5 million clones, around 90% of them singletons. Sequenced sample: naive CD4+ T cells sorted from blood. As for subset: CD45RA+ positively selected. This sequence was found in a man younger than 30 in good health. The chain is built from TRBV28 and TRBJ1-3; D is undetermined. CDR3 in amino acids: CASTLGGLSGNTIYF. CDR3 sequence (DNA): TGTGCCAGCACCCTTGGTGGGCTCTCTGGAAACACCATATATTTT. The full variable domain, completed using reference TRBV28 and TRBJ1-3, is DVKVTQSSRYLVKRTGEKVFLECVQDMDHENMFWYRQDPGLGLRLIYFSYDVKMKEKGDIPEGYSVSREKKERFSLILESASTNQTSMYLCASTLGGLSGNTIYFGEGSWLTVV.